This TCR beta chain was found in a study of blood T cells in healthy people across ages. V was cut by 2 bases and J by 7 bases, with 6 bases left in between. Germline CDR1 and CDR2: MNHNS and SASEGT. The CDR3 has 12 amino acids. For the second PCR, which ran for about 7 to 11 cycles, a sample-barcoded 5' primer and a J-beta primer mix were used. A single record per CDR3 protein comes from TCRdb applying MiXCR to the 5' RACE reads. The sample has almost 800,000 distinct CDR3 sequences, roughly 64% seen once. In its sample, this clonotype was seen a few times. The receptor was derived from a man aged 25 to 40 in good health. Sequenced material: blood. The J gene is TRBJ2-1, the V gene TRBV6-1; D is unclear. CDR3 sequence reads: CASSEPLNEQFF. The CDR3 nucleotides read TGTGCCAGCAGTGAACCCCTTAATGAGCAGTTCTTC.